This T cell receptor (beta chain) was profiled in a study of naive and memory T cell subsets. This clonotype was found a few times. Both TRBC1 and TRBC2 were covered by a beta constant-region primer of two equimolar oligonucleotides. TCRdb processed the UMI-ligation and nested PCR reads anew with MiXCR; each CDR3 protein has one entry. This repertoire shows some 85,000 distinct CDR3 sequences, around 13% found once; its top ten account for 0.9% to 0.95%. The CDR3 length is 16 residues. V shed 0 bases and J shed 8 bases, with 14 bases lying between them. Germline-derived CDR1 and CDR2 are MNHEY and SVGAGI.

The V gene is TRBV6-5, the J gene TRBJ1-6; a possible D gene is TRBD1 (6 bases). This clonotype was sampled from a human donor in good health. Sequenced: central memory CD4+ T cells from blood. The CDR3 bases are TGTGCCAGCAGTTACTCCGGGGGCGACCAGGATTCACCCCTCCACTTT. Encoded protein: CASSYSGGDQDSPLHF.